What follows are 7 T cell receptor beta chains derived from one specimen sequenced in a study of cytomegalovirus exposure and HLA in healthy donors. In the PCR, 60 Vbeta and 13 Jbeta primers were used. Method: immunoSEQ multiplex PCR; TCRdb's copy keeps in-frame clones and lacks some. The table lists 150,000 to 170,000 clones, about 80% of them singletons. Sequencing was done on a sample of PBMCs. The source is a woman aged 40 to 50 in good health and CMV-seronegative.

This chain's CDR3 is CALGGIRTEAFF. The CDR3 coding sequence is TGTGCCCTGGGGGGGATCAGGACTGAAGCTTTCTTT. The chain couples TRBV5-4 to TRBJ1-1; D may be TRBD1 (5 bases). Trimming took 10 bases from V and 5 from J, leaving 15 bases between them. CDR3 size: 12 residues. CDR1 and CDR2 (germline): SGHNT, YYREEE (reference sequence).

On this clone: Other DNA sequences of this sample code for an identical CDR3. This chain uses TRBV28 with TRBJ1-5; D is perhaps TRBD1 (6 bases). CDR1 is MDHEN, CDR2 SYDVKM, per germline. The CDR3 loop spans 13 amino acids. V gave up 2 bases and J gave up 7 bases, with 9 bases separating them. The CDR3 DNA follows: TGTGCCAGCAGTTTACAGGGGAGCCAGCCCCAGCATTTT. Its translation is CASSLQGSQPQHF.

The genes are TRBV5-6 and TRBJ1-5, with D perhaps TRBD1 (6 bases). Germline V gene sequence: CDR1 SGHDT, CDR2 YYEEEE. The CDR3 is made up of 14 amino acids. The V end lost 1 base, the J end lost 7 bases, and 12 bases lay between the germline ends. CDR3 sequence (DNA): TGTGCCAGCAGCTTGCAGGGGACGCGGCAGCCCCAGCATTTT. Its translation is CASSLQGTRQPQHF.

CDR3 bases: TGTGCCAGCAGTTATTACAGGGTCGGAGTTGGCTACACCTTC. It codes for CASSYYRVGVGYTF. The V call is TRBV6-5, the J call TRBJ1-2, with D perhaps TRBD1 (6 bases). The CDR3 is made up of 14 amino acids. In germline, CDR1 is MNHEY, CDR2 SVGAGI. V gave up 3 bases and J gave up 7 bases, with 15 bases separating them.

The gene calls are TRBV11-2 and TRBJ2-2; a weak D match, TRBD2 (6 bases). This CDR3 region has 15 residues. Germline assignment: CDR1 SGHAT and CDR2 FQNNGV. Trimming left V 1 base short and J 3 bases short, with 9 bases between. The CDR3 DNA reads TGTGCCAGCAGCTTAGGGTCGGGGGACACCGGGGAGCTGTTTTTT. Amino acids: CASSLGSGDTGELFF.

The genes are TRBV5-1 and TRBJ2-5; 9 nucleotides match TRBD1. This CDR3 has 14 residues. Germline-derived CDR1 and CDR2 are SGHRS and YFSETQ. The ends lost 5 bases at V and 1 base at J; junction bases unmatched: 3. DNA for the CDR3: TGCGCCAGCAGGCCGACAGGGGGCCAAGAGACCCAGTACTTC. Translating it yields CASRPTGGQETQYF.

This clone has a single count. This chain joins TRBV27 and TRBJ1-2, with 7 bases lining up with TRBD1. V was clipped by 5 bases and J by 9 bases; unmatched bases: 9. This CDR3 has 13 residues. Germline loops: CDR1 MNHEY, CDR2 SMNVEV (reference sequence). CDR3 in amino acids: CASSPQDRQSYTF. Here the CDR3 DNA reads TGTGCCAGCAGTCCCCAGGACAGGCAAAGCTACACCTTC.